These T cell receptor beta chains were read from a single sample in a study of cytomegalovirus exposure and HLA in healthy donors. Produced via immunoSEQ multiplex PCR; TCRdb's table is partial and in-frame only. The table records about 140,000 clones, 75% of them present only once. The sequencing sample was made of PBMCs. These receptors were obtained from a man aged 40-49 years in good health and CMV-seronegative. The CDR3 runs from the conserved cysteine through the conserved F or W. The D gene is left open where the match is weak. Rows give clone size only sometimes, using once, few, many, or a class for an expanded clone.

d_gene: TRBD2; j_gene: TRBJ2-1; abundance: .; v_gene: TRBV28; CDR3nt: TGTGCCAGCAGAACAGGGACTAGCGGAAACAATGAGCAGTTCTTC; CDR3aa: CASRTGTSGNNEQFF
d_gene: TRBD2; j_gene: TRBJ2-5; abundance: .; v_gene: TRBV19; CDR3nt: TGTGCCAGTAGTATAGGCGGGGGGGTCCGGAAGACCCAGTACTTC; CDR3aa: CASSIGGGVRKTQYF
d_gene: .; j_gene: TRBJ1-1; abundance: .; v_gene: TRBV7-9; CDR3nt: TGTGCCAGCAGCTTAGTTCTGGGGGGAGGGACTGAAGCTTTCTTT; CDR3aa: CASSLVLGGGTEAFF
d_gene: .; j_gene: TRBJ1-6; abundance: .; v_gene: TRBV7-6; CDR3nt: TGTGCCAGCAGCTCCGGGACAAGGGATTCACCCCTCCACTTT; CDR3aa: CASSSGTRDSPLHF
d_gene: TRBD1; j_gene: TRBJ1-5; abundance: .; v_gene: TRBV4-2; CDR3nt: TGTGCCAGCAGCCAAGATCGCCCGTGGGGGGACAGGGGTTTTCAGCCCCAGCATTTT; CDR3aa: CASSQDRPWGDRGFQPQHF
d_gene: TRBD1; j_gene: TRBJ1-2; abundance: .; v_gene: TRBV5-5; CDR3nt: TGTGCCAGCAACCCCGGACAGGCGATCTATGGCTACACCTTC; CDR3aa: CASNPGQAIYGYTF
d_gene: .; j_gene: TRBJ2-4; abundance: few; v_gene: TRBV9; CDR3nt: TGTGCCAGCAGCGGAACAGACAAAAACATTCAGTACTTC; CDR3aa: CASSGTDKNIQYF
d_gene: TRBD2; j_gene: TRBJ2-5; abundance: .; v_gene: TRBV9; CDR3nt: TGTGCCAGCAGCGCTGGGTTGGGGCTAGCGGGGTCGGAGACCCAGTACTTC; CDR3aa: CASSAGLGLAGSETQYF
d_gene: TRBD1; j_gene: TRBJ1-2; abundance: .; v_gene: TRBV27; CDR3nt: TGTGCCAGCAGTCCAAATACGTGGACAGGGAACCATGGCTACACCTTC; CDR3aa: CASSPNTWTGNHGYTF
d_gene: .; j_gene: TRBJ1-2; abundance: .; v_gene: TRBV4-2; CDR3nt: TGTGCCAGCAGCACGGTGGTCCCCGGGGACTATGGCTACACCTTC; CDR3aa: CASSTVVPGDYGYTF
d_gene: TRBD1; j_gene: TRBJ1-1; abundance: .; v_gene: TRBV5-1; CDR3nt: TGCGCCAGCAGCTCGAATGACAGGGTTAAGACTGAAGCTTTCTTT; CDR3aa: CASSSNDRVKTEAFF
d_gene: TRBD1; j_gene: TRBJ1-1; abundance: few; v_gene: TRBV6-4; CDR3nt: TGTGCCAGCAGTCAACGGACAGGGGACACTGAAGCTTTCTTT; CDR3aa: CASSQRTGDTEAFF
d_gene: .; j_gene: TRBJ1-6; abundance: .; v_gene: TRBV4-3; CDR3nt: TGCGCCAGCAGCGCATTTACAGGGAGCTATAATAATTCACCCCTCCACTTT; CDR3aa: CASSAFTGSYNNSPLHF
d_gene: .; j_gene: TRBJ2-2; abundance: .; v_gene: TRBV5-1; CDR3nt: TGCGCCAGCAGCTTGGACAGGTCGTACGGGGAGCTGTTTTTT; CDR3aa: CASSLDRSYGELFF
d_gene: .; j_gene: TRBJ2-2; abundance: few; v_gene: TRBV4-1; CDR3nt: TGCGCCAGCAGCCAGCAGGGTCTTTTGACCGGGGAGCTGTTTTTT; CDR3aa: CASSQQGLLTGELFF
d_gene: .; j_gene: TRBJ1-4; abundance: once; v_gene: TRBV28; CDR3nt: TGTGCCAGCAGAAAAGCAGGGCAGGCTAATGAAAAACTGTTTTTT; CDR3aa: CASRKAGQANEKLFF
d_gene: .; j_gene: TRBJ1-5; abundance: .; v_gene: TRBV4-1; CDR3nt: TGCGCCAGCAGCGTGCGGGGAGGCAATCAGCCCCAGCATTTT; CDR3aa: CASSVRGGNQPQHF
d_gene: .; j_gene: TRBJ1-1; abundance: once; v_gene: TRBV2; CDR3nt: TGTGCCAGCACCGGCCTCCGGGAGGACACTGAAGCTTTCTTT; CDR3aa: CASTGLREDTEAFF
d_gene: TRBD1; j_gene: TRBJ2-5; abundance: .; v_gene: TRBV7-6; CDR3nt: TGTGCCAGCAGCGCTGACAGGGCCCAAGAGACCCAGTACTTC; CDR3aa: CASSADRAQETQYF
d_gene: TRBD2; j_gene: TRBJ2-2; abundance: once; v_gene: TRBV2; CDR3nt: TGTGCCAGCAGAGCCGGGACTACCACCGGGGAGCTGTTTTTT; CDR3aa: CASRAGTTTGELFF
d_gene: TRBD1; j_gene: TRBJ1-2; abundance: once; v_gene: TRBV4-3; CDR3nt: TGCGCCAGCAGCCAGGAGGTGGTGACAGGGGGCGATGTCTACTATGGCTACACCTTC; CDR3aa: CASSQEVVTGGDVYYGYTF
d_gene: .; j_gene: TRBJ1-1; abundance: .; v_gene: TRBV2; CDR3nt: TGTGCCAGCCAACAGGTAATGAACACTGAAGCTTTCTTT; CDR3aa: CASQQVMNTEAFF
d_gene: .; j_gene: TRBJ2-7; abundance: once; v_gene: TRBV6-1; CDR3nt: TGTGCCAGCAATGTAGGGGGCTCCTACGAGCAGTACTTC; CDR3aa: CASNVGGSYEQYF
d_gene: .; j_gene: TRBJ2-7; abundance: few; v_gene: TRBV18; CDR3nt: TGTGCCAGCTCACCAGGGGGGGCTGAATCCTACGAGCAGTACTTC; CDR3aa: CASSPGGAESYEQYF
d_gene: .; j_gene: TRBJ2-3; abundance: .; v_gene: TRBV7-9; CDR3nt: TGTTCCAGCAGCTCGAACAGGGAGCGCACAGATACGCAGTATTTT; CDR3aa: CSSSSNRERTDTQYF
d_gene: .; j_gene: TRBJ1-3; abundance: .; v_gene: TRBV21-1; CDR3nt: TGTGCCAGCAGCAAAGTAACAGGGGGTGGAAACACCATATATTTT; CDR3aa: CASSKVTGGGNTIYF
d_gene: TRBD1; j_gene: TRBJ2-3; abundance: .; v_gene: TRBV7-9; CDR3nt: TGTGCCAGCAGCTTAGAGTCCCTGACAGGGCCTTACGGCACAGATACGCAGTATTTT; CDR3aa: CASSLESLTGPYGTDTQYF
d_gene: .; j_gene: TRBJ1-5; abundance: .; v_gene: TRBV6-5; CDR3nt: TGTGCCAGCAGTTACTCGCAGGGTGGCCAGCCCCAGCATTTT; CDR3aa: CASSYSQGGQPQHF
d_gene: .; j_gene: TRBJ1-1; abundance: .; v_gene: TRBV5-6; CDR3nt: TGTGCCAGCAGCCGGGGGGCCAACAGGGCCGTCACTGAAGCTTTCTTT; CDR3aa: CASSRGANRAVTEAFF
d_gene: TRBD2; j_gene: TRBJ2-7; abundance: .; v_gene: TRBV5-4; CDR3nt: TGTGCCAGCAGCTTGGACTCTGGCGGGGGATTCTCCTACGAGCAGTACTTC; CDR3aa: CASSLDSGGGFSYEQYF
d_gene: TRBD1; j_gene: TRBJ1-6; abundance: once; v_gene: TRBV5-6; CDR3nt: TGTGCCAGCAGCCCATGGACAGGGACCCATTATAATTCACCCCTCCACTTT; CDR3aa: CASSPWTGTHYNSPLHF
d_gene: TRBD2; j_gene: TRBJ2-7; abundance: once; v_gene: TRBV7-8; CDR3nt: TGTGCCAGCAGCTTAGGACTAGCGGGGAACTACGAGCAGTACTTC; CDR3aa: CASSLGLAGNYEQYF
d_gene: TRBD1; j_gene: TRBJ2-3; abundance: .; v_gene: TRBV30; CDR3nt: TGTGCCTGGAGTGTACAGGGGGAAACAGATACGCAGTATTTT; CDR3aa: CAWSVQGETDTQYF
d_gene: .; j_gene: TRBJ1-1; abundance: .; v_gene: TRBV7-3; CDR3nt: TGTGCCAGCAGCTTAGAGTCAGGGTCGAACACTGAAGCTTTCTTT; CDR3aa: CASSLESGSNTEAFF
d_gene: .; j_gene: TRBJ1-5; abundance: .; v_gene: TRBV2; CDR3nt: TGTGCCAGCAGCGGGGGGGACGGGCAGCCCCAGCATTTT; CDR3aa: CASSGGDGQPQHF
d_gene: TRBD1; j_gene: TRBJ2-7; abundance: .; v_gene: TRBV6-1; CDR3nt: TGTGCCGGGCAGGGAGGACAGGGGGGCTACGAGCAGTACTTC; CDR3aa: CAGQGGQGGYEQYF
d_gene: .; j_gene: TRBJ1-5; abundance: .; v_gene: TRBV27; CDR3nt: TGTGCCAGCAGTTTAAGACAGGGCAATCAGCCCCAGCATTTT; CDR3aa: CASSLRQGNQPQHF
d_gene: .; j_gene: TRBJ1-5; abundance: .; v_gene: TRBV4-1; CDR3nt: TGCGCCAGCAGCCAAGAAGGAGGGCGTCCGGGGCCCCAGCATTTT; CDR3aa: CASSQEGGRPGPQHF
d_gene: .; j_gene: TRBJ1-2; abundance: .; v_gene: TRBV9; CDR3nt: TGTGCCAGCAGCGACGGGGGGGGGTATGGCTACACCTTC; CDR3aa: CASSDGGGYGYTF
d_gene: .; j_gene: TRBJ1-5; abundance: .; v_gene: TRBV4-1; CDR3nt: TGCGCCAGCAGCCATAAGGCAGGGGAAAGTAGCAATCAGCCCCAGCATTTT; CDR3aa: CASSHKAGESSNQPQHF
d_gene: TRBD1; j_gene: TRBJ2-2; abundance: .; v_gene: TRBV9; CDR3nt: TGTGCCAGCAGCGTAGGAACAAGGGCAGGGGGCGGGATGGAGCTGTTTTTT; CDR3aa: CASSVGTRAGGGMELFF
d_gene: .; j_gene: TRBJ1-1; abundance: .; v_gene: TRBV9; CDR3nt: TGTGCCAGCAGCGTGGGAGGGCTTGGGGGGAACACTGAAGCTTTCTTT; CDR3aa: CASSVGGLGGNTEAFF
d_gene: .; j_gene: TRBJ2-1; abundance: .; v_gene: TRBV5-4; CDR3nt: TGTGCCAGCAGCTTGCGGGGGGCATTCCGCAATGAGCAGTTCTTC; CDR3aa: CASSLRGAFRNEQFF
d_gene: .; j_gene: TRBJ2-5; abundance: .; v_gene: TRBV27; CDR3nt: TGTGCCAGCAGGTTCCTCACAGGGAACGGGGAGACCCAGTACTTC; CDR3aa: CASRFLTGNGETQYF
d_gene: TRBD1; j_gene: TRBJ1-5; abundance: few; v_gene: TRBV2; CDR3nt: TGTGCCAGCTCCCGGGACAGGGGGAGCAATCAGCCCCAGCATTTT; CDR3aa: CASSRDRGSNQPQHF
d_gene: TRBD1; j_gene: TRBJ1-4; abundance: once; v_gene: TRBV5-4; CDR3nt: TGTGCCAGCAGCCATGACAGGGAAGGAGGAAAACTGTTTTTT; CDR3aa: CASSHDREGGKLFF
d_gene: .; j_gene: TRBJ2-7; abundance: .; v_gene: TRBV4-1; CDR3nt: TGCGCCAGCAGCCAAGAGGGGCGGGGGCGTCACTACGAGCAGTACTTC; CDR3aa: CASSQEGRGRHYEQYF
d_gene: TRBD2; j_gene: TRBJ2-1; abundance: once; v_gene: TRBV10-1; CDR3nt: TGCGCCAGCAGTTCCGGGACTAGTGTCCGTGAGCAGTTCTTC; CDR3aa: CASSSGTSVREQFF
d_gene: TRBD1; j_gene: TRBJ1-2; abundance: .; v_gene: TRBV25-1; CDR3nt: TGTGCCAGCACCCCCGGACAGGGGAGTTGGGGCTACACCTTC; CDR3aa: CASTPGQGSWGYTF
d_gene: TRBD1; j_gene: TRBJ2-7; abundance: .; v_gene: TRBV6-1; CDR3nt: TGTGCCAGCAGTGATTTAAGGGAAGCCGGGACAGGGTGGTACGAGCAGTACTTC; CDR3aa: CASSDLREAGTGWYEQYF
d_gene: TRBD1; j_gene: TRBJ1-2; abundance: .; v_gene: TRBV9; CDR3nt: TGTGCCAGCAGCGCCCGGGACAGCTTATCGGGTGGCTACACCTTC; CDR3aa: CASSARDSLSGGYTF
d_gene: TRBD2; j_gene: TRBJ2-5; abundance: .; v_gene: TRBV11-2; CDR3nt: TGTGCCAGCAGACCCGGGGGGGTGGAGACCCAGTACTTC; CDR3aa: CASRPGGVETQYF